This TCR beta chain was captured in a study of vaccination effects on CD4 cells after COVID-19 (dated by TCRdb to between 2020 and 2023). A note on the overall study: Post-vaccine samples across the study were collected a median of 72 days after the second dose, with a range of 14 to 241. SARS-CoV-2 spike-specific CD4+ TCR repertoires from before and after mRNA vaccination were compared in COVID-19 convalescent patients and in infection-naive vaccine recipients. A total of 9 to 11 COVID-19 convalescent patients and a few SARS-CoV-2-naive healthy vaccine recipients were included in the full study. The Oncomine TCR Beta short-read assay on an Illumina iSeq 100 was used to sequence cultures from other donors in the study. Overall study outcomes, separate from this receptor: Only a small number of convalescent patients were included, and no early post-infection timepoints were available, which limited the study. Marked clonal contraction was observed in both infection-induced and vaccine-induced clones at late post-vaccination timepoints, consistent with waning T cell responses. Among healthy vaccine recipients, nearly all vaccine-induced clones were SARS-CoV-2 mono-reactive, and only 1 of 255 was cross-reactive with common cold coronaviruses.

V lost 6 bases and J lost 6 bases; the stretch between them is 17 bases long. CDR1 MNHEY and CDR2 SVGAGI are derived from the germline V gene. Its CDR3 holds 14 amino acids, cysteine through phenylalanine. Left in the record is the CDR3 DNA by itself, 42 bases read in frame from the first base. The ViraFEST assay stimulated PBMC with viral peptide pools and then used TCR sequencing to identify antigen-specific CD4+ T cell clonotypes by expansion. After about 10 days of culture, CD4+ T cells were isolated with the EasySep CD4+ T cell isolation kit. Participants received two doses of either the BNT162b2 or the mRNA-1273 mRNA SARS-CoV-2 vaccine. Negative nucleocapsid antibody results before and after vaccination confirmed that the healthy vaccine recipients had no prior SARS-CoV-2 infection. Each well held over 1.5 million PBMC cultured in IMDM containing approximately 5% human AB serum, around 10 IU/ml IL-2 and gentamicin, along with about 9.3 ug/ml peptides. Half of the culture medium was replaced with fresh IL-2-containing medium on days 3 and 7. Unless noted otherwise, every peptide stimulation condition was grown in triplicate wells. PBMC were separated from whole blood using Ficoll-Paque Plus gradient centrifugation and were then either cryopreserved at -140C or used fresh. The overlapping peptide pools covered the spike proteins of SARS-CoV-2 and of the common cold coronaviruses HCoV-NL63, HCoV-OC43 and HCoV-229E. The QIAamp micro DNA kit was used to extract genomic DNA from the cultured CD4+ T cells.

In the case of this clone: No antigen is known for it. No much larger clone exists at a distance of one base, and base qualities are not known.

The library was prepared using the immunoSEQ multiplex PCR assay. DNA from the cultured, isolated CD4+ T cells was subjected to TCR beta CDR3 sequencing. Per the original workflow: Non-productive TCR sequences were removed, reads were trimmed to the CDR3 region, and CDR3s of at least 7 amino acids were retained. Antigen-specific clonotypes were identified with the MANAFEST web app by comparing expansion in peptide wells against reference cultures. To count as positive, a clone had to show expansion at FDR<0.05 compared with the reference and with all other wells, an odds ratio above 5, and a frequency above 0.1% in two replicate wells. A clonotype was defined as cross-reactive if the clonotype was significantly expanded both in SARS-CoV-2 spike wells and in at least one common cold coronavirus spike condition. Levenshtein distance calculated with the stringdist R package was used to assess CDR3 similarity, and unrooted trees were constructed with ape in R 3.6.1. This is the immuneACCESS table as TCRdb keeps it, with only in-frame sequences that have V and J called. A part of the clones is gone; compared with another copy, unresolved V genes explain less than half, and the rest is unexplained. The V and J calls and clone size come from that table; D and trimming were worked out from the DNA. This sample holds 25,000 to 30,000 clones; 74% were observed only once. Of the sample, 13% to 15% falls within the top ten clones.

This specimen was CD4+ T cells from PBMCs cultured with HCoV-229E spike peptides, taken after COVID-19 vaccination. The meaning of the sample's cell subset or site label: HCoV-229E spike overlapping peptide pool stimulation. The chain is encoded by TRBV6-5 joined to TRBJ1-2; matching of 5 bases hints at TRBD1 as the D gene. This receptor was identified in a human donor who received a COVID-19 vaccine. The CDR3 loop reads CASRRSGTVDGYTF. Read as DNA, the sequence is TGTGCCAGCAGACGTTCCGGGACGGTTGATGGCTACACCTTC.